The T cell receptor beta chain described here comes from a study of T cell changes during pregnancy in multiple sclerosis. CDR1 and CDR2 (germline): LNHNV, YYDKDF (reference sequence). Trimming took 0 bases from V and 2 from J, leaving 8 bases between them. The length of the CDR3 is 14 residues. Clones were read by immunoSEQ multiplex PCR, and TCRdb kept only the in-frame ones, dropping some. Of more than 85,000 clones in the sample, just under 95% are singletons; the top ten hold more than 1.1%. This TCR derives from a female donor in good health, enrolled as a control in a pregnancy study. V is TRBV15 and J is TRBJ2-7; D is unresolved. This material consisted of peripheral blood, taken in the third trimester of pregnancy. The CDR3 spells CATSRDVAAYEQYF. CDR3 DNA sequence: TGTGCCACCAGCAGAGATGTGGCAGCCTACGAGCAGTACTTC.